The 21 T cell receptor beta chains given below trace back to one sample, sequenced in a study of CD8+CD57+ T cells in acquired aplastic anemia. Patients chosen for sequencing had shown CD8+CD57+ cell expansion by flow cytometry. The study profiled TCR beta VDJ and CDR3 using genomic DNA as template. A single record per CDR3 protein comes from TCRdb applying MiXCR to the reads. In the table there are 310,000 or so distinct CDR3 sequences, 56% of which are singletons. Sample: sorted CD4+, CD8+, or CD8+CD57+ T cells (not recorded which) from PBMCs. Source of these receptors: a human donor with aplastic anemia.

This clonotype was counted a few times. The chain is built from TRBV19 and TRBJ2-7, with D hard to call. There are 11 residues in the CDR3. CDR1 is LNHDA, CDR2 SQIVND, per germline (reference sequence). Trimming removed 5 bases at V and 4 bases at J, with 6 bases between. CDR3 nucleotides: TGTGCCAGTAGTTCGAAATACGAGCAGTACTTC. Translated, it gives CASSSKYEQYF.

This clonotype showed up many times. V usage is TRBV9 and J usage is TRBJ1-5; the match to TRBD1 covers 9 bases. The CDR3 runs to 15 residues. V gave up 0 bases and J gave up 7 bases; unmatched junction bases: 5. The germline CDR1 and CDR2 sequences are SGDLS and YYNGEE. CDR3 sequence reads: CASSVGDRDRQPQHF. The CDR3 DNA sequence: TGTGCCAGCAGCGTAGGGGACAGGGATAGGCAGCCCCAGCATTTT.

This clonotype was detected many times. This chain links TRBV30 with TRBJ2-5; D might be TRBD2 (6 bases). CDR3 size: 13 residues. V was trimmed by 0 bases and J by 6 bases, leaving 11 bases between them. CDR1 and CDR2 from the germline V gene are GTSNPN and SVGIG (reference sequence). The CDR3 loop is CAWSVRGGQTQYF. The CDR3 coding sequence is TGTGCCTGGAGTGTACGGGGAGGTCAGACCCAGTACTTC.

Many counts were recorded for this clonotype. Here the CDR3 DNA reads TGCAGTGCTAGTCAGGACAGCTCTGGAAACACCATATATTTT. This translates into CSASQDSSGNTIYF. V and J are TRBV20-1 and TRBJ1-3; weak D call: TRBD1 (6 bases). This CDR3 is built from 14 residues. Trimming removed 3 bases from V and 0 bases from J, with 9 bases in between. Germline V gene sequence: CDR1 DFQATT, CDR2 SNEGSKA (reference sequence).

The J gene is TRBJ1-5, the V gene TRBV15; D is unclear. CDR3 length equals 13 residues. Germline CDR1 reads LNHNV; CDR2 reads YYDKDF (reference sequence). V lost 2 bases, J lost 1 base, and 3 bases lay in between. The CDR3 DNA reads as TGTGCCACCAGCAGACAGAGCAATCAGCCCCAGCATTTT. Encoded protein: CATSRQSNQPQHF.

This clonotype was counted between two and nine times. The chain joins TRBV10-3 to TRBJ2-7; D may be TRBD1 (6 bases). V shed 6 bases and J shed 5 bases, with 14 bases lying between them. This CDR3 comprises 13 residues. Germline V gene lookup returns CDR1 ENHRY and CDR2 SYGVKD. The CDR3, as DNA: TGTGCCATCAGAGGGACATCTGGGGACGAGCAGTACTTC. Protein sequence: CAIRGTSGDEQYF.

This clonotype appeared many times. The chain employs TRBV6-2 or TRBV6-3 and TRBJ2-7; a weak D match, TRBD2 (6 bases). Germline-derived CDR1 and CDR2 are MNHEY and SVGEGT. The CDR3 is 18 amino acids. The germline V and J ends were trimmed by 8 bases and 4 bases, with 30 bases remaining between them. CDR3 in amino acids: CASHKPSSVPSLGYEQYF. In DNA, the CDR3 is TGTGCCAGCCATAAACCTTCTAGCGTACCCTCCCTCGGGTACGAGCAGTACTTC.

This clonotype has a single count. The chain carries TRBV24-1 and TRBJ2-1; TRBD1 agrees at 9 bases. The V gene's germline CDR1 is KGHDR and CDR2 SFDVKD. V lost 11 bases and J lost 5; bases outside the gene matches: 9. This CDR3 comprises 14 residues. CDR3 amino acids: CAIPDRGFHNEQFF. In DNA form, the CDR3 reads TGTGCCATCCCCGACAGGGGGTTTCACAATGAGCAGTTCTTC.

This clonotype appeared a single time. The junction differs from germline at one of its ends, possibly a read error. The V and J genes are TRBV12-3 or TRBV12-4 and TRBJ2-3; no firm D call. The CDR3 extends over 12 amino acids. The CDR3 DNA follows: TGTGCCAGCGGGCAGGCCACAGATACGCAATATTTT. This translates into CASGQATDTQYF.

The chain uses TRBV15 and TRBJ1-1, with 7 bases fitting TRBD1. Germline CDR1 reads LNHNV; CDR2 reads YYDKDF (reference sequence). The V and J ends lost 0 bases and 5 bases, in that order; junction bases with no gene match: 9. This CDR3 region has 16 residues. The CDR3 sequence: CATSRDGTEVGTEAFF. The CDR3 DNA follows: TGTGCCACCAGCAGAGACGGGACAGAGGTAGGGACTGAAGCTTTCTTT.

The chain is built from TRBV4-1 and TRBJ2-6, with 8 bases aligning to TRBD2. V shed 4 bases, J shed 3 bases, and the junction held 8 bases outside the gene matches. The CDR3 runs 17 residues. The germline V gene has CDR1 MGHRA and CDR2 YSYEKL. CDR3 sequence reads: CASSPTPGGLGANVLTF. The CDR3 DNA reads as TGCGCCAGCAGCCCAACCCCGGGGGGGCTTGGGGCCAACGTCCTGACTTTC.

This clonotype was counted only a few times. This sequence joins TRBV9 and TRBJ2-5; 11 nucleotides align to TRBD2. The germline gives CDR1 SGDLS, CDR2 YYNGEE. The CDR3 sequence is 16 residues long. V was pared by 4 bases and J by 2 bases, with 7 bases of the junction left unmatched. DNA of the CDR3: TGTGCCAGCAGCCCACTGGCTAGCGGGGGGCAAGAGACCCAGTACTTC. This gives the protein CASSPLASGGQETQYF.

The CDR3 coding sequence is TGTGCCAGCAGCTCAGGCTACGGCTACTACGAGCAGTACTTC. It encodes CASSSGYGYYEQYF. The chain combines TRBV11-2 with TRBJ2-7; the D is unclear. CDR1 SGHAT and CDR2 FQNNGV come from the germline V gene. V lost 4 bases and J 3 bases, leaving 13 bases between the germline ends. The CDR3 covers 14 residues.

Points on this clonotype: Germline is not matched at one junction end, which may reflect a read error. This rearrangement joins TRBV10-3 to TRBJ2-1; TRBD1 aligns across 9 bases. Germline lookup yields CDR1 ENHRY and CDR2 SYGVKD. This CDR3 has 15 amino acids. The CDR3 spells CAINEGQGRVGEQFF. The CDR3 nucleotides read TGTGCCATCAATGAGGGACAGGGTAGAGTAGGTGAGCAGTTCTTC.

This clonotype turned up a few times. The genes are TRBV15 and TRBJ2-1; 9 nucleotides agree with TRBD1. CDR1 LNHNV and CDR2 YYDKDF come from the germline V gene (reference sequence). The trim removed 4 bases at V and 7 bases at J, leaving 8 bases unmatched. The CDR3 is made up of 15 amino acids. CDR3 residues: CATSTGTGQWNEQFF. CDR3 bases: TGTGCCACCAGCACCGGGACAGGGCAGTGGAATGAGCAGTTCTTC.

This clonotype came up many times. The CDR3 spells CASSQDAGRSNQPQHF. CDR3 coding DNA: TGTGCCAGCAGCCAAGATGCAGGGAGGAGCAATCAGCCCCAGCATTTT. The chain has TRBV4-2 and TRBJ1-5; D perhaps matches TRBD1 (5 bases). This CDR3 is built from 16 residues. V dropped 0 bases and J dropped 1 base, with 10 bases sitting between them. Germline-derived CDR1 and CDR2 are LGHNA and YNFKEQ.

The V call is TRBV7-3, the J call TRBJ2-5, with a weak D call TRBD2 (6 bases). The CDR3 runs 16 residues. From germline, CDR1 is SGHTA and CDR2 FQGTGA. The V gene lost 5 bases and the J gene lost 0 bases, with 16 bases spanning the gap. The CDR3 sequence is CASSQVGLANQETQYF. CDR3 sequence (DNA): TGTGCCAGCAGCCAAGTGGGGCTAGCGAACCAAGAGACCCAGTACTTC.

This clonotype was recorded at least ten times. The chain links TRBV6-6 to TRBJ1-3; D is unresolved. The V and J ends lost 4 bases and 0 bases respectively, with 7 bases between them. CDR3 size: 14 residues. CDR1 and CDR2 from the germline V gene are MNHNY and SVGAGI (reference sequence). The CDR3 is CASSSEVSGNTIYF. The CDR3 DNA reads TGTGCCAGCAGTTCTGAAGTCTCTGGAAACACCATATATTTT.

V and J are TRBV7-9 and TRBJ2-7, with TRBD1 as a possible D gene (6 bases). In germline, CDR1 is SEHNR, CDR2 FQNEAQ (reference sequence). The V end was cut by 5 bases, the J end by 7 bases, with 21 bases between. This CDR3 has 15 amino acids. In DNA, the CDR3 is TGTGCCAGCAGCCTCTCATCGGACAGCCCTAGGGAGCAGTACTTC. Translated, it gives CASSLSSDSPREQYF.

The chain combines TRBV6-5 with TRBJ1-1; no reliable D call. CDR3 length: 14 residues. The germline CDR1 and CDR2 sequences are MNHEY and SVGAGI. V lost 1 base to trimming and J lost 2 bases, with 8 bases between them. CDR3 sequence: CASSYFYSNTEAFF. DNA of the CDR3: TGTGCCAGCAGTTACTTCTACAGTAACACTGAAGCTTTCTTT.

This clonotype has just a few counts. J is TRBJ2-3 and V is TRBV7-2; possibly TRBD2 for D (6 bases). This CDR3 is built from 17 residues. Germline lookup yields CDR1 SGHTA and CDR2 FQGNSA. The V end lost 8 bases, the J end lost 4 bases, and 25 bases lay between the germline ends. CDR3 sequence: CASSPLPGTGVADTQYF. The CDR3 bases are TGTGCCAGCTCACCATTGCCCGGGACTGGGGTTGCAGATACGCAGTATTTT.